The 26 T cell receptor beta chains below all came from one sample that was sequenced in a study of blood T cell repertoires in COVID-19. Profiling relied on immunoSEQ multiplex PCR, and the TCRdb table lists in-frame clones only, not all of them. The sample lists around 330,000 clones; about 88% were seen once. Material: PBMCs or T cells enriched from blood (not recorded which). These receptors were collected from a man in his fifties or sixties who had recovered from COVID-19.

This chain joins TRBV19 and TRBJ1-6; D is unclear. The CDR3 totals 15 residues. Germline values: CDR1 LNHDA, CDR2 SQIVND (reference sequence). V gave up 2 bases and J gave up 8 bases, with 13 bases separating them. Here the CDR3 reads CASSISPGIDSPLHF. The CDR3 nucleotides read TGTGCCAGTAGTATATCACCCGGGATTGATTCACCCCTCCACTTT.

This chain uses TRBV5-1 with TRBJ2-3; perhaps TRBD2 as D (6 bases). Trimming removed 2 bases from V and 0 bases from J, with 10 bases in between. The CDR3 sequence is 15 residues long. Germline lookup yields CDR1 SGHRS and CDR2 YFSETQ. CDR3 protein: CASSFQAGSTDTQYF. The CDR3 coding sequence is TGCGCCAGCAGCTTTCAAGCGGGCAGCACAGATACGCAGTATTTT. Complete variable domain (other parts from reference TRBV5-1 and TRBJ2-3): KAGVTQTPRYLIKTRGQQVTLSCSPISGHRSVSWYQQTPGQGLQFLFEYFSETQRNKGNFPGRFSGRQFSNSRSEMNVSTLELGDSALYLCASSFQAGSTDTQYFGPGTRLTVL.

The table lists this clone with a count of one. The rearrangement links TRBV2 to TRBJ1-1; 9 bases line up with TRBD1. Losses at the gene ends were 6 bases for V and 4 bases for J; bases not matched to a gene: 3. The CDR3 extends over 13 amino acids. Germline assignment: CDR1 SNHLY and CDR2 FYNNEI. This CDR3 reads CASSDRGTTEAFF. The CDR3 coding sequence is TGTGCCAGCAGCGACAGGGGGACCACTGAAGCTTTCTTT.

The chain carries TRBV9 and TRBJ2-3; 7 bases match TRBD2. In germline, CDR1 is SGDLS, CDR2 YYNGEE. The CDR3 has 15 amino acids. Trimming cost V 2 bases and J 4 bases; bases outside gene matches: 7. The CDR3 spells CASSVFAGVADTQYF. The CDR3 region has the DNA TGTGCCAGCAGCGTGTTCGCGGGAGTGGCAGATACGCAGTATTTT.

This chain links TRBV5-1 with TRBJ2-3, with unresolved D. The CDR3 extends over 15 amino acids. V shed 2 bases and J shed 3 bases, with 13 bases lying between them. Germline lookup yields CDR1 SGHRS and CDR2 YFSETQ. CDR3 region: CASSFSLASTDTQYF. CDR3 DNA sequence: TGCGCCAGCAGCTTCTCTCTTGCGAGTACAGATACGCAGTATTTT.

In this sample, this clone turned up once. The chain joins TRBV5-1 to TRBJ2-5; 8 bases match TRBD2. The J segment lost 2 bases and the V segment lost 4 bases, leaving 4 bases of the junction unmatched. The CDR3 has 14 residues. Germline V gene lookup returns CDR1 SGHRS and CDR2 YFSETQ. The CDR3 coding sequence is TGCGCCAGCAGCGAGCGGGGGCGACAAGAGACCCAGTACTTC. Encoded protein: CASSERGRQETQYF.

The chain has TRBV12-3 or TRBV12-4 and TRBJ1-4, with no clear D. CDR3 length: 12 residues. The V gene lost 5 bases and the J gene lost 5 bases, with 6 bases spanning the gap. The chain's CDR3 is CASSLYNEKLFF. The CDR3 coding sequence is TGTGCCAGCAGTCTCTACAATGAAAAACTGTTTTTT.

The chain links TRBV3-1 (or the pseudogene TRBV3-2) to TRBJ2-5; TRBD1 matches at 9 bases. Germline V gives CDR1 LGHDT, CDR2 YNNKEL (reference sequence). The CDR3 runs 14 residues. Germline trimming cut 5 bases from V and 9 bases from J; bases unmatched to any gene: 10. Written as DNA, the CDR3 is TGTGCCAGCAGCTCCTCCGACAGGGGGAGGGCCCAGTACTTC. Translation: CASSSSDRGRAQYF.

The chain couples TRBV7-3 to TRBJ2-3; 12 nucleotides line up with TRBD2. The CDR3 extends over 15 amino acids. CDR1 is SGHTA and CDR2 is FQGTGA in the germline V gene. Trimming cost V 5 bases and J 5 bases; bases outside gene matches: 5. The CDR3 coding sequence is TGTGCCAGCAGCCCTAGCGGGGGGGCCCTAGATACGCAGTATTTT. The encoded protein is CASSPSGGALDTQYF.

In DNA, the CDR3 is TGTGCCAGCAGTTTATCCTCTAACTATGGCTACACCTTC. Its protein product is CASSLSSNYGYTF. The chain combines TRBV27 with TRBJ1-2; D not certain. V lost 0 bases and J lost 0, with 2 bases in between. CDR3 size: 13 residues. Germline assignment: CDR1 MNHEY and CDR2 SMNVEV (reference sequence).

V and J are TRBV4-1 and TRBJ2-5; 9 bases fit TRBD2. With 1 base clipped from V and 5 bases from J, the junction kept 5 bases outside the gene matches. Germline CDR1 reads MGHRA; CDR2 reads YSYEKL. CDR3 length: 15 amino acids. The CDR3 reads CASSQGRGGSETQYF. The CDR3 bases are TGCGCCAGCAGCCAAGGGCGGGGGGGCTCCGAGACCCAGTACTTC.

The rearrangement uses TRBV30 and TRBJ1-1, with a possible D match to TRBD1 (5 bases). Trimming removed 4 bases at V and 0 bases at J, with 9 bases between. The CDR3 is 13 residues long. Germline CDR1 GTSNPN, CDR2 SVGIG (reference sequence). The CDR3 here is CAWMIGVNTEAFF. The CDR3 region has the DNA TGTGCCTGGATGATAGGGGTGAACACTGAAGCTTTCTTT.

The gene calls are TRBV5-1 and TRBJ2-7; D is possibly TRBD2 (5 bases). Trimming removed 5 bases at V and 0 bases at J, with 12 bases between. The germline V gene encodes CDR1 SGHRS and CDR2 YFSETQ. The CDR3 consists of 14 residues. In DNA, the CDR3 is TGCGCCAGCAGTACGGAGCGGAACTCCTACGAGCAGTACTTC. Its translation: CASSTERNSYEQYF.

The count of this clone is one. This CDR3 is CASSARLLDEQFF. CDR3 DNA: TGTGCCAGCAGCGCCCGACTCTTGGATGAGCAGTTCTTC. The J gene is TRBJ2-1, the V gene TRBV7-3; the D is unclear. From germline, CDR1 is SGHTA and CDR2 FQGTGA. With 5 bases removed from V and 8 bases from J, the gap between germline ends came to 13 bases. This CDR3 has 13 amino acids.

Worth noting for this clone: The sample contains more than one DNA sequence encoding this CDR3. The V gene is TRBV6-5, the J gene TRBJ1-4; 8 bases agree with TRBD1. This CDR3 comprises 14 residues. Germline V gives CDR1 MNHEY, CDR2 SVGAGI. J was trimmed by 8 bases and V by 6 bases; bases with no gene match: 8. In DNA form, the CDR3 reads TGTGCCAGCAGACGACGGACAGGGAACGAAAAACTGTTTTTT. Protein sequence: CASRRRTGNEKLFF.

The CDR3 reads CASRNTGIQYF. DNA for the CDR3: TGTGCCAGCAGAAACACGGGCATTCAGTACTTC. The chain employs TRBV25-1 and TRBJ2-4; D is ambiguous. The CDR3 is made up of 11 amino acids. The V gene's germline CDR1 is MGHDK and CDR2 SYGVNS. V was trimmed by 6 bases and J by 9 bases, leaving 9 bases between them.

The chain employs TRBV5-6 and TRBJ1-1; 8 nucleotides agree with TRBD1. Per germline, CDR1 SGHDT and CDR2 YYEEEE. The CDR3 runs to 16 residues. Unmatched junction bases numbered 9, after V lost 4 bases and J lost 1 base. CDR3 loop: CASSPGWDRTNTEAFF. For the CDR3, the DNA is TGTGCCAGCAGCCCCGGGTGGGACAGGACGAACACTGAAGCTTTCTTT.

This chain joins TRBV7-8 and TRBJ1-1, with D unclear. Germline assignment: CDR1 SGHVS and CDR2 FQNEAQ. The CDR3 extends over 13 amino acids. The V end lost 5 bases, the J end lost 2 bases, and 9 bases lay between the germline ends. The CDR3 protein is CASSPVVNTEAFF. The CDR3 DNA reads TGTGCCAGCAGCCCTGTAGTAAACACTGAAGCTTTCTTT.

This clone came up a few times. The chain couples TRBV5-8 to TRBJ2-3; 8 bases fit TRBD2. The CDR3 has 15 residues. Germline V lookup: CDR1 SGHTS, CDR2 YDEGEE. The trim removed 1 base at V and 8 bases at J, leaving 9 bases unmatched. CDR3 protein: CASSLLSGGAATQYF. The CDR3, as DNA: TGTGCCAGCAGCTTGCTTTCCGGGGGGGCCGCTACGCAGTATTTT.

The rearrangement uses TRBV30 and TRBJ1-2; D is uncertain. V shed 0 bases and J shed 2 bases, with 7 bases lying between them. This CDR3 has 13 residues. Per germline, CDR1 GTSNPN and CDR2 SVGIG (reference sequence). The DNA of the CDR3 is TGTGCCTGGAGTGTACACATGAACTATGGCTACACCTTC. It specifies CAWSVHMNYGYTF.

The chain uses TRBV9 and TRBJ1-6, with 8 bases fitting TRBD1. J was trimmed by 7 bases and V by 4 bases; bases with no gene match: 7. Germline lookup yields CDR1 SGDLS and CDR2 YYNGEE. CDR3 size: 15 residues. This CDR3 reads CASSPQGAVNSPLHF. DNA for the CDR3: TGTGCCAGCAGCCCCCAGGGGGCGGTCAATTCACCCCTCCACTTT.

This chain links TRBV5-5 with TRBJ1-1; TRBD1 matches 11 bases. V trimming: 4 bases; J trimming: 0 bases; junction bases outside the gene matches: 8. The CDR3 sequence is 17 residues long. Germline lookup yields CDR1 SGHKS and CDR2 YYEKEE (reference sequence). CDR3 in amino acids: CASSIRDRGSMNTEAFF. In nucleotides, the CDR3 is TGTGCCAGCAGCATCCGGGACAGGGGGTCCATGAACACTGAAGCTTTCTTT.

This chain links TRBV6-5 with TRBJ2-1; TRBD2 matches at 14 bases. V shed 10 bases, J shed 7 bases, and the junction held 3 bases outside the gene matches. Germline lookup yields CDR1 MNHEY and CDR2 SVGAGI. The CDR3 is made up of 13 amino acids. The CDR3 spells CATGTSGSNEQFF. CDR3 nucleotide sequence: TGTGCCACCGGGACTAGCGGGAGTAATGAGCAGTTCTTC.

V and J are TRBV29-1 and TRBJ1-2, with TRBD1 matching 9 bases. This CDR3 has 13 residues. The germline V gene has CDR1 SQVTM and CDR2 ANQGSEA. The ends lost 6 bases at V and 4 bases at J; junction bases unmatched: 6. The CDR3 is CSVVGTGFYGYTF. The CDR3 coding sequence is TGCAGCGTGGTAGGGACAGGGTTCTATGGCTACACCTTC.

The V gene is TRBV5-1, the J gene TRBJ1-4; 8 nucleotides agree with TRBD1. This CDR3 contains 15 residues. Trimming cost V 4 bases and J 6 bases; bases outside gene matches: 8. The germline gives CDR1 SGHRS, CDR2 YFSETQ. CDR3 protein: CASSPRQGRDEKLFF. For the CDR3, the DNA is TGCGCCAGCAGCCCAAGACAGGGGCGGGATGAAAAACTGTTTTTT.

This clone was recorded only once. V gene TRBV6-1 combines with J gene TRBJ2-1, with 8 bases identical to TRBD1. CDR3 length: 14 residues. The V segment lost 2 bases and the J segment 6 bases; nucleotides outside the gene matches: 3. Germline assignment: CDR1 MNHNS and CDR2 SASEGT. CDR3 sequence (DNA): TGTGCCAGCAGTGAACAGGGGGCGCGCAATGAGCAGTTCTTC. This codes for CASSEQGARNEQFF.